This entry lists 23 T cell receptor beta chains sequenced from one sample in a study of cytomegalovirus exposure and HLA in healthy donors. Use of 60 Vbeta and 13 Jbeta primers characterized the PCR. Some clones are missing from TCRdb's copy, which holds only in-frame ones; the method was immunoSEQ multiplex PCR. The sample includes approximately 190,000 clones, about 81% of them seen just once. The sequencing input was PBMCs. These receptors were obtained from a woman aged 18-30 years in good health and CMV-seronegative.

The chain is built from TRBV27 and TRBJ2-7, with TRBD1 matching over 10 bases. Germline V gives CDR1 MNHEY, CDR2 SMNVEV (reference sequence). The CDR3 totals 19 residues. V dropped 5 bases and J dropped 1; count of bases not matched to a gene: 17. CDR3 sequence (DNA): TGTGCCAGCAGTGGATACCGGGACAGGGGATTTTTCGGGTCCTACGAGCAGTACTTC. Translation: CASSGYRDRGFFGSYEQYF.

The J gene is TRBJ2-3, the V gene TRBV11-2; a weak D match, TRBD1 (6 bases). Trimming removed 3 bases from V and 2 bases from J, with 15 bases in between. Germline V gene data show CDR1 as SGHAT and CDR2 as FQNNGV. There are 16 residues in the CDR3. CDR3 in DNA: TGTGCCAGCAGCTTTAAGCCGGACAGACTCACAGATACGCAGTATTTT. As protein: CASSFKPDRLTDTQYF.

A single count supports this clone. The chain recombines TRBV18 with TRBJ2-1, with D perhaps TRBD1 (5 bases). Germline V gene lookup returns CDR1 KGHSH and CDR2 LQKENI. CDR3 length equals 15 residues. V lost 0 bases and J lost 3, with 9 bases in between. In DNA form, the CDR3 reads TGTGCCAGCTCACCACCGGGGCTAGTCTACAATGAGCAGTTCTTC. Translation gives CASSPPGLVYNEQFF.

A few counts support this clone. The rearrangement links TRBV5-1 to TRBJ2-5, with 8 bases fitting TRBD1. After removal of 4 bases from V and 4 bases from J, the junction contained 6 bases not matched to a gene. CDR3 length: 14 amino acids. CDR1 is SGHRS and CDR2 is YFSETQ in the germline V gene. In DNA, the CDR3 is TGCGCCAGCAGCCCGATTACAGGGGGAGAGACCCAGTACTTC. It specifies CASSPITGGETQYF.

The chain has TRBV19 and TRBJ1-2; 8 nucleotides line up with TRBD1. The CDR3 has 13 amino acids. V lost 7 bases and J lost 5; bases outside the gene matches: 6. The V gene's germline CDR1 is LNHDA and CDR2 SQIVND (reference sequence). The CDR3 sequence is CASIPGQGYGYTF. In DNA, the CDR3 is TGTGCCAGTATCCCCGGACAGGGATATGGCTACACCTTC.

The genes are TRBV7-9 and TRBJ2-7; D perhaps matches TRBD1 (6 bases). The V gene lost 5 bases and the J gene lost 4 bases, with 15 bases spanning the gap. The CDR3 totals 14 residues. Germline CDR1 reads SEHNR; CDR2 reads FQNEAQ (reference sequence). CDR3 sequence: CASSDTGTKYEQYF. In DNA form, the CDR3 reads TGTGCCAGCAGCGACACCGGGACAAAGTACGAGCAGTACTTC.

The V call is TRBV6-1, the J call TRBJ1-5; TRBD1 agrees at 7 bases. This CDR3 contains 14 residues. After removal of 2 bases from V and 6 bases from J, the junction contained 4 bases not matched to a gene. Germline V gene sequence: CDR1 MNHNS, CDR2 SASEGT. In DNA, the CDR3 is TGTGCCAGCAGTGAACCACAGGGGTTTCAGCCCCAGCATTTT. Translating it yields CASSEPQGFQPQHF.

DNA of the CDR3: TGTGCCAGCAGTGAAGGACAGTGGATATATAGCAATCAGCCCCAGCATTTT. Amino acids: CASSEGQWIYSNQPQHF. The chain is built from TRBV6-1 and TRBJ1-5; maybe TRBD1 (5 bases). This CDR3 has 17 amino acids. Germline V lookup: CDR1 MNHNS, CDR2 SASEGT. Trimming removed 1 base from V and 0 bases from J, with 13 bases in between.

The V and J genes are TRBV10-3 and TRBJ1-6, with D possibly matching TRBD1 (5 bases). Trimming shortened V by 2 bases and J by 14 bases, and 7 bases separated the two germline ends. CDR1 is ENHRY, CDR2 SYGVKD, per germline. The CDR3 is 11 amino acids. As DNA, the CDR3 is TGTGCCATCAGTGAGAAACAGGCCCTCCACTTT. It encodes CAISEKQALHF.

This clone has only one observation. This chain connects TRBV7-3 to TRBJ2-1; 9 nucleotides line up with TRBD2. Germline trimming cut 5 bases from V and 3 bases from J; bases unmatched to any gene: 5. Germline V gene lookup returns CDR1 SGHTA and CDR2 FQGTGA. This CDR3 spans 15 amino acids. CDR3: CASSPDSGSYNEQFF. The CDR3 nucleotides are TGTGCCAGCAGCCCAGATAGCGGGAGCTACAATGAGCAGTTCTTC.

This chain uses TRBV6-4 with TRBJ2-1; D uncertain. CDR3 size: 13 residues. V shed 3 bases and J shed 10 bases, with 13 bases lying between them. Per germline, CDR1 MRHNA and CDR2 SNTAGT. CDR3 loop: CASSEPVAGEQFF. The CDR3 DNA reads as TGTGCCAGCAGTGAGCCGGTAGCCGGGGAGCAGTTCTTC.

This chain links TRBV5-1 with TRBJ1-1, with 7 nucleotides matching TRBD1. Germline values: CDR1 SGHRS, CDR2 YFSETQ. The CDR3 is made up of 14 amino acids. V shed 4 bases, J shed 5 bases, and the junction held 8 bases outside the gene matches. DNA of the CDR3: TGCGCCAGCAGCCGGACAGGCCGAGGAACTGAAGCTTTCTTT. Protein: CASSRTGRGTEAFF.

In its sample, this clone was seen a few times. The chain is built from TRBV6-6 and TRBJ1-2, with 10 bases identical to TRBD1. V shed 6 bases, J shed 7 bases, and the junction held 5 bases outside the gene matches. Germline lookup yields CDR1 MNHNY and CDR2 SVGAGI (reference sequence). This CDR3 comprises 13 residues. The DNA for the CDR3 is TGTGCCAGCAGCACCGGACAGGGGGTTGGCTACACCTTC. Translating it yields CASSTGQGVGYTF.

The V call is TRBV10-3, the J call TRBJ2-7, with 7 bases fitting TRBD1. With 2 bases clipped from V and 3 bases from J, the junction kept 1 base outside the gene matches. CDR1 and CDR2 (germline): ENHRY, SYGVKD. There are 13 residues in the CDR3. This CDR3 is CAISEDRDYEQYF. Written as DNA, the CDR3 is TGTGCCATCAGTGAGGACAGGGACTACGAGCAGTACTTC.

This clone appeared a few times. V gene TRBV5-1 combines with J gene TRBJ2-7, with TRBD1 identical over 8 bases. The CDR3 extends over 14 amino acids. CDR1 is SGHRS, CDR2 YFSETQ, per germline. V gave up 1 base and J gave up 5 bases; unmatched junction bases: 5. The CDR3 DNA sequence: TGCGCCAGCAGCTTGTACGACAGGGGCGACGAGCAGTACTTC. Protein sequence: CASSLYDRGDEQYF.

The CDR3 protein is CASTPGQGAGYTF. As DNA, the CDR3 is TGTGCCAGCACCCCGGGACAGGGTGCAGGCTACACCTTC. V gene TRBV5-4 combines with J gene TRBJ1-2, with 9 positions matching TRBD1. Germline CDR1 and CDR2: SGHNT and YYREEE (reference sequence). J gave up 8 bases and V 6 bases, and 8 bases lay outside the gene matches. This CDR3 comprises 13 residues.

In this sample, this clone turned up a few times. CDR3 DNA: TGTGCCAGCAGTTTTGACAGATCACCCCTCCACTTT. Amino acid sequence: CASSFDRSPLHF. V usage is TRBV27 and J usage is TRBJ1-6; possibly TRBD1 for D (5 bases). The CDR3 contains 12 residues. V gave up 3 bases and J gave up 10 bases, with 7 bases separating them. CDR1 is MNHEY, CDR2 SMNVEV, per germline (reference sequence).

The V gene is TRBV18, the J gene TRBJ1-1; TRBD1 might be the D (6 bases). The germline V gene encodes CDR1 KGHSH and CDR2 LQKENI. V gave up 1 base and J gave up 3 bases, with 9 bases separating them. The CDR3 consists of 14 residues. The chain's CDR3 is CASSPREGDTEAFF. In DNA form, the CDR3 reads TGTGCCAGCTCACCACGGGAGGGGGACACTGAAGCTTTCTTT.

This chain connects TRBV27 to TRBJ2-7; TRBD1 might be the D (5 bases). CDR3 length: 14 residues. Germline V gene data show CDR1 as MNHEY and CDR2 as SMNVEV (reference sequence). The V and J ends lost 3 bases and 5 bases respectively, with 14 bases between them. Here the CDR3 reads CASSFVQGGNEQYF. CDR3 in DNA: TGTGCCAGCAGTTTCGTGCAGGGTGGTAACGAGCAGTACTTC.

The J gene is TRBJ2-7, the V gene TRBV25-1, with 7 bases identical to TRBD2. This CDR3 is 15 amino acids long. Trimming removed 1 base from V and 1 base from J; junction bases left unmatched: 4. Per germline, CDR1 MGHDK and CDR2 SYGVNS. This chain's CDR3 is CASSEWAGESYEQYF. CDR3 in DNA: TGTGCCAGCAGTGAATGGGCGGGGGAGTCCTACGAGCAGTACTTC.

This chain joins TRBV30 and TRBJ1-5; TRBD1 might be the D (6 bases). Germline V gives CDR1 GTSNPN, CDR2 SVGIG (reference sequence). Between the trimmed V and J ends, which lost 2 bases and 4 bases, there was a span of 9 bases. The CDR3 length is 13 residues. CDR3 residues: CAWSPDRNQPQHF. The CDR3 nucleotides read TGTGCCTGGAGTCCGGACAGAAATCAGCCCCAGCATTTT.

J is TRBJ2-7 and V is TRBV9; D is uncertain. CDR3 length equals 13 residues. Germline loops: CDR1 SGDLS, CDR2 YYNGEE. Deletions cut 4 bases from V and 3 bases from J, with 11 bases between. This CDR3 reads CASSIDGDYEQYF. Here the CDR3 DNA reads TGTGCCAGCAGCATAGACGGAGACTACGAGCAGTACTTC.

Here the CDR3 DNA reads TGTGCCAGCAGCTTGCCTAGCGGCAATGAGCAGTTCTTC. Its protein is CASSLPSGNEQFF. V and J are TRBV5-4 and TRBJ2-1, with TRBD2 matching 7 bases. CDR3 length: 13 residues. CDR1 SGHNT and CDR2 YYREEE come from the germline V gene (reference sequence). J was trimmed by 6 bases and V by 1 base; bases with no gene match: 1.